This TCR beta chain is drawn from a study of cytomegalovirus exposure and HLA in healthy donors. Clones were sequenced by immunoSEQ multiplex PCR, and TCRdb holds only the in-frame ones, with some missing. The data show some 130,000 clones, 70% to 90% seen once. The J segment lost 1 base and the V segment lost 2 bases, leaving 4 bases of the junction unmatched. The CDR3 loop spans 15 amino acids. Germline values: CDR1 SGHRS, CDR2 YFSETQ. The chain uses TRBV5-1 and TRBJ1-1, with 8 bases fitting TRBD1. Sequenced: PBMCs. The TCR was taken from a woman aged 18-29 years in good health and CMV-seropositive. DNA for the CDR3: TGCGCCAGCAGCTTAAGGACAGGGAAGAACACTGAAGCTTTCTTT. Translated, it gives CASSLRTGKNTEAFF. The whole variable domain, filled in from reference TRBV5-1 and TRBJ1-1, reads KAGVTQTPRYLIKTRGQQVTLSCSPISGHRSVSWYQQTPGQGLQFLFEYFSETQRNKGNFPGRFSGRQFSNSRSEMNVSTLELGDSALYLCASSLRTGKNTEAFFGQGTRLTVV.